This TCR beta chain was profiled in a study of cytomegalovirus exposure and HLA in healthy donors. Turning to the study itself: Of some 410 genotyped donors, roughly 81% grouped in the Caucasian-associated ancestry cluster.

Trimming took 3 bases from V and 0 from J, leaving 7 bases between them. The CDR3 spans 14 residues. Germline values: CDR1 SGHDT, CDR2 YYEEEE. Overall study results and limits: Further analysis, carried out later, found HLA-associated TCR beta chains more clonally expanded than equally common other chains. The authors confirmed in vitro that a few CMV-associated chains were specific for CMV antigens.

As to this clone: Its antigen is as yet unknown.

The PCR made use of 60 Vbeta and 13 Jbeta primers. Profiled with immunoSEQ multiplex PCR; TCRdb holds only in-frame clones, not every one. Here the sample spans roughly 220,000 clones, 75% to 90% being singletons. The sample consisted of PBMCs. The chain recombines TRBV5-6 with TRBJ1-3, with unresolved D. The clonotype was recovered from a woman in her 40s in good health and CMV-seronegative. CDR3 residues: CASSSYSSGNTIYF. The CDR3 coding sequence is TGTGCCAGCAGCTCCTACAGCTCTGGAAACACCATATATTTT.